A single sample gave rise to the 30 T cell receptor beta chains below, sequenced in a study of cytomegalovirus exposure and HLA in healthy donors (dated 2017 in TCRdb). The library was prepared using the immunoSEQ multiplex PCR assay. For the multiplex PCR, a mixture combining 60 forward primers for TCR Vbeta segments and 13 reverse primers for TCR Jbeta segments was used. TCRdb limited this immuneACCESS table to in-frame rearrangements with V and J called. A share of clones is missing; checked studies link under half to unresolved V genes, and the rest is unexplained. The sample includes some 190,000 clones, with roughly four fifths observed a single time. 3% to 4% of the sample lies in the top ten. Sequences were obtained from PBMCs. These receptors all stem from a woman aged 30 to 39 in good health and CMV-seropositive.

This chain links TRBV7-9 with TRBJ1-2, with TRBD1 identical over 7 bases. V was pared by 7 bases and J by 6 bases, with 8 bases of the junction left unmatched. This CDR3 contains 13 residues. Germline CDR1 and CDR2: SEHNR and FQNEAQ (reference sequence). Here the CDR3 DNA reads TGTGCCAGCACCCGACAGGGTAGCAATGGCTACACCTTC. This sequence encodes CASTRQGSNGYTF.

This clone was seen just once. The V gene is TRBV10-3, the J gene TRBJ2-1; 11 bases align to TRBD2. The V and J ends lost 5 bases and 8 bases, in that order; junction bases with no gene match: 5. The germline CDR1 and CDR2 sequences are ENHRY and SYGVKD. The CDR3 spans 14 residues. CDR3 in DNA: TGTGCCATCAGTACTAGCGGGAGTTCCGATGAGCAGTTCTTC. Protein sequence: CAISTSGSSDEQFF.

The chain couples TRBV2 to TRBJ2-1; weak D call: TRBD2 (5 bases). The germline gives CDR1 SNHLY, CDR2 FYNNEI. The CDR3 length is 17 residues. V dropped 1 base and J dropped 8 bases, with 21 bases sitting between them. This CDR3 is CASSEGWENGLIDEQFF. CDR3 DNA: TGTGCCAGCAGTGAAGGGTGGGAGAACGGGCTTATCGATGAGCAGTTCTTC.

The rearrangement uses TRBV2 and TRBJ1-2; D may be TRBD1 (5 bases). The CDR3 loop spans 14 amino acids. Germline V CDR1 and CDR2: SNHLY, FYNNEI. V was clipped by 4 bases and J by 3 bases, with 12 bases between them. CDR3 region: CASSVERGDYGYTF. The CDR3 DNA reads TGTGCCAGCAGTGTGGAGCGGGGGGACTATGGCTACACCTTC.

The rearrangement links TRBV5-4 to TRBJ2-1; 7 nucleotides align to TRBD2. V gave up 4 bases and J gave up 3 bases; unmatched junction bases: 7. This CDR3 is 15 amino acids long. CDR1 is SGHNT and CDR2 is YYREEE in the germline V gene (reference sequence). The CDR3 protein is CASSPGGENYNEQFF. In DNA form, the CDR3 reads TGTGCCAGCAGCCCTGGGGGGGAGAACTACAATGAGCAGTTCTTC.

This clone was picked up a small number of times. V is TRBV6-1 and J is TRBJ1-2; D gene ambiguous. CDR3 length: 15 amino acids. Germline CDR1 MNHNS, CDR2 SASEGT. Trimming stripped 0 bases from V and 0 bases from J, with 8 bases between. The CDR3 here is CASSEATIANYGYTF. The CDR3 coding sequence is TGTGCCAGCAGTGAAGCGACTATCGCTAACTATGGCTACACCTTC.

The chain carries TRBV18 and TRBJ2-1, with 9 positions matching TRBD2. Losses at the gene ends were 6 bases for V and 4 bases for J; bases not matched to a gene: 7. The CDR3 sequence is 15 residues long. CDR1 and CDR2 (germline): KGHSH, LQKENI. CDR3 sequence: CASSLRLAEYNEQFF. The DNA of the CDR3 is TGTGCCAGCTCCCTACGACTAGCGGAGTACAATGAGCAGTTCTTC.

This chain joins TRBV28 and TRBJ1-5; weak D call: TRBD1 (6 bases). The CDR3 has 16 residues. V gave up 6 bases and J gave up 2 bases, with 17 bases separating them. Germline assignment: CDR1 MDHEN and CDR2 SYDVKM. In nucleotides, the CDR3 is TGTGCCAGCAGCTTTATCAGGGAGGGGGGCAATCAGCCCCAGCATTTT. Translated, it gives CASSFIREGGNQPQHF.

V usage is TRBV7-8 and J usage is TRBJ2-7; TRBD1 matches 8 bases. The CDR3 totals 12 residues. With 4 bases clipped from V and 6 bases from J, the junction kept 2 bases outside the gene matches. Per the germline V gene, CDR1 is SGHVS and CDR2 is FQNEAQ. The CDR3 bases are TGTGCCAGCAGCTATACAGGGGGCGAGCAGTACTTC. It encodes CASSYTGGEQYF.

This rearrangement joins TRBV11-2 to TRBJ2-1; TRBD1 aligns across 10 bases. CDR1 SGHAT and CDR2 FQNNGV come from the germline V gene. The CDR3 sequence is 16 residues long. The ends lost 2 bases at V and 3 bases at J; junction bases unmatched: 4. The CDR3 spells CASSLNRDRGYNEQFF. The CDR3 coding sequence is TGTGCCAGCAGCTTAAACAGGGACAGGGGCTACAATGAGCAGTTCTTC. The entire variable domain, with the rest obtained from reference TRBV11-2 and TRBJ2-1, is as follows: EAGVAQSPRYKIIEKRQSVAFWCNPISGHATLYWYQQILGQGPKLLIQFQNNGVVDDSQLPKDRFSAERLKGVDSTLKIQPAKLEDSAVYLCASSLNRDRGYNEQFFGPGTRLTVL.

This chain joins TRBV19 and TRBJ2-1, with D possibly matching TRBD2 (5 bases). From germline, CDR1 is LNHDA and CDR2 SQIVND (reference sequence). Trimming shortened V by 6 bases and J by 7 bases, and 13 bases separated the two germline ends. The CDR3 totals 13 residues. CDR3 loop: CASSSLLVNEQFF. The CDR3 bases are TGTGCCAGTAGCTCACTACTAGTTAATGAGCAGTTCTTC. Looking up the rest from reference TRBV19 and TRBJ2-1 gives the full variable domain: DGGITQSPKYLFRKEGQNVTLSCEQNLNHDAMYWYRQDPGQGLRLIYYSQIVNDFQKGDIAEGYSVSREKKESFPLTVTSAQKNPTAFYLCASSSLLVNEQFFGPGTRLTVL.

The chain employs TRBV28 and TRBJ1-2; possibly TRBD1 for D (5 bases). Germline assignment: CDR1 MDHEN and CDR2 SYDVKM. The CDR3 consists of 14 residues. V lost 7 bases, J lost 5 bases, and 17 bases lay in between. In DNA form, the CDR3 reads TGTGCCAGCACCCCGGGGGTCTCAATGTATGGCTACACCTTC. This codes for CASTPGVSMYGYTF.

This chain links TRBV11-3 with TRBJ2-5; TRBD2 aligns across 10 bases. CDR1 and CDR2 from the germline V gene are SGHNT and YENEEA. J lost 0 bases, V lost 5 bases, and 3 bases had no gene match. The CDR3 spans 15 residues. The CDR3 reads CASSPGLADQETQYF. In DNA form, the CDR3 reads TGTGCCAGCAGCCCCGGACTAGCGGACCAAGAGACCCAGTACTTC. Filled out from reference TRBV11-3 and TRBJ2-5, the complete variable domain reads EAGVVQSPRYKIIEKKQPVAFWCNPISGHNTLYWYLQNLGQGPELLIRYENEEAVDDSQLPKDRFSAERLKGVDSTLKIQPAELGDSAVYLCASSPGLADQETQYFGPGTRLLVL.

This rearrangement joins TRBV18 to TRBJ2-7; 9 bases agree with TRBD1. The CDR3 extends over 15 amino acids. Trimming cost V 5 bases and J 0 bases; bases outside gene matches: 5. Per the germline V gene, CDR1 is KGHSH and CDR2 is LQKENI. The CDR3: CASSSTGGISYEQYF. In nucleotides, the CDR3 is TGTGCCAGCTCATCGACAGGGGGTATCTCCTACGAGCAGTACTTC.

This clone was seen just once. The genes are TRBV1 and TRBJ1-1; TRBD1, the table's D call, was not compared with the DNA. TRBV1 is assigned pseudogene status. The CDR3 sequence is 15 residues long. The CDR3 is CTSSQAGTANTEAFF. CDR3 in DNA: TGCACCAGCAGCCAGGCCGGGACAGCGAACACTGAAGCTTTCTTT.

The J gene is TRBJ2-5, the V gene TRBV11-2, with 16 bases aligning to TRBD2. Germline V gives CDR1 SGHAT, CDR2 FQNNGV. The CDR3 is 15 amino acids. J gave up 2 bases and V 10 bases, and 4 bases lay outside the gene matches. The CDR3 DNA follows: TGTGCCACGGGACTAGCGGGGGGGACTCAAGAGACCCAGTACTTC. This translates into CATGLAGGTQETQYF.

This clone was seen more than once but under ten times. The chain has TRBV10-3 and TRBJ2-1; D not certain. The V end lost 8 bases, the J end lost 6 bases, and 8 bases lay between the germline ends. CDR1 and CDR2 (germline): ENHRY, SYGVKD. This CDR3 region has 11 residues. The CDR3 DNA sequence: TGTGCCATCTCTTTCGGCAATGAGCAGTTCTTC. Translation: CAISFGNEQFF.

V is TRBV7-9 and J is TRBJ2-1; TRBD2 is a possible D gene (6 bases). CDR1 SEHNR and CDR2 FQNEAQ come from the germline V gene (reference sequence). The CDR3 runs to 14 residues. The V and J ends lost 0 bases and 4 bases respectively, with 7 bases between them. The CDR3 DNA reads TGTGCCAGCAGCTTAGCGGGGGGTTACAATGAGCAGTTCTTC. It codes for CASSLAGGYNEQFF.

The CDR3: CASSLETSSIPFF. The CDR3 region has the DNA TGTGCCAGCAGCTTAGAAACTAGCTCTATCCCGTTCTTC. The chain has TRBV7-2 and TRBJ2-1; weak D call: TRBD2 (6 bases). Trimming took off 1 base at V and 15 bases at J, with 16 bases between the two ends. CDR3 size: 13 residues. Per the germline V gene, CDR1 is SGHTA and CDR2 is FQGNSA.

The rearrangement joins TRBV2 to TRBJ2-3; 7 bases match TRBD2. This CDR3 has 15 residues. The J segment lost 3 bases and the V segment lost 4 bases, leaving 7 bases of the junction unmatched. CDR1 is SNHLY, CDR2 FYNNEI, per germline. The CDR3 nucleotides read TGTGCCAGCAGTGTCCTCACGGGAGGAACAGATACGCAGTATTTT. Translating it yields CASSVLTGGTDTQYF.

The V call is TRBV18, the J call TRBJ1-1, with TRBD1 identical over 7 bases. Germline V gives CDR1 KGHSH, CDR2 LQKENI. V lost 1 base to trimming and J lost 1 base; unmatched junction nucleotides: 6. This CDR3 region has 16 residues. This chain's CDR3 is CASSPQGAVGNTEAFF. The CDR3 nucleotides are TGTGCCAGCTCACCACAGGGGGCCGTCGGGAACACTGAAGCTTTCTTT.

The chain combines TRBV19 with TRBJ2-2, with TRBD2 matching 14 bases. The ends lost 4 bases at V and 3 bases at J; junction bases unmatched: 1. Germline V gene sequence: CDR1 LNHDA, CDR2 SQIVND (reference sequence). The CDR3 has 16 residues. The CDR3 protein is CASSRLAGGDTGELFF. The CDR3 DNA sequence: TGTGCCAGTAGTAGACTAGCGGGAGGGGACACCGGGGAGCTGTTTTTT.

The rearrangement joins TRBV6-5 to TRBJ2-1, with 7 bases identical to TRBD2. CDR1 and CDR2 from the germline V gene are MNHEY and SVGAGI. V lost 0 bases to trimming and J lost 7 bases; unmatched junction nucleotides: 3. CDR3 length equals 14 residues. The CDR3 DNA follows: TGTGCCAGCAGTTACTCGTGGGGGGGAAATGAGCAGTTCTTC. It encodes CASSYSWGGNEQFF.

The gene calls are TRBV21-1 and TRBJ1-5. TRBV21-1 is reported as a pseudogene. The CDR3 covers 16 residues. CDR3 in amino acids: CASSKGTRDVDQPQHF. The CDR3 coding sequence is TGTGCCAGCAGCAAAGGAACCCGAGATGTGGATCAGCCCCAGCATTTT.

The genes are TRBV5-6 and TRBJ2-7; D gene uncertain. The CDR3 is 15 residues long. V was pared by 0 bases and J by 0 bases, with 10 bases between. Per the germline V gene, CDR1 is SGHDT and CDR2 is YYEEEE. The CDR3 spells CASSLAPASSYEQYF. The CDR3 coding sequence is TGTGCCAGCAGCTTGGCCCCAGCTAGCTCCTACGAGCAGTACTTC.

The CDR3, as DNA: TGTGCCAGCAGCTTGCAACCCGGGGGGGGGATCTCTAGCGAGCAGTACTTC. Amino acids: CASSLQPGGGISSEQYF. The chain is built from TRBV7-6 and TRBJ2-7; 8 bases are shared with TRBD2. The trim removed 3 bases at V and 6 bases at J, leaving 16 bases unmatched. The CDR3 has 17 amino acids. CDR1 is SGHVS, CDR2 FNYEAQ, per germline.

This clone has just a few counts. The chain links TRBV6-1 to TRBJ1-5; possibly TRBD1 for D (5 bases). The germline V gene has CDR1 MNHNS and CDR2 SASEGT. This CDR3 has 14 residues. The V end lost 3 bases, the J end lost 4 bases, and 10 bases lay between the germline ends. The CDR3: CASSEGQTNQPQHF. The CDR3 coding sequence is TGTGCCAGCAGTGAGGGGCAGACGAATCAGCCCCAGCATTTT.

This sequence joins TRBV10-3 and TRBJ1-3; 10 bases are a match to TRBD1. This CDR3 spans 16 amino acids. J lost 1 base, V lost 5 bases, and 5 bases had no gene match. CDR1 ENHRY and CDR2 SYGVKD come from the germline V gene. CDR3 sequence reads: CAISNDRGLSGNTIYF. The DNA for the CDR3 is TGTGCCATCAGTAATGACAGGGGGCTGTCTGGAAACACCATATATTTT.

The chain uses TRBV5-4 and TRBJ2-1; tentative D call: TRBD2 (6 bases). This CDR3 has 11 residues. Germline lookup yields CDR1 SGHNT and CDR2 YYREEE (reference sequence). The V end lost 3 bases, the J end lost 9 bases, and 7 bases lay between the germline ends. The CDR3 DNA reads TGTGCCAGCAGCTCGGAGGGTGAGCAGTTCTTC. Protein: CASSSEGEQFF.

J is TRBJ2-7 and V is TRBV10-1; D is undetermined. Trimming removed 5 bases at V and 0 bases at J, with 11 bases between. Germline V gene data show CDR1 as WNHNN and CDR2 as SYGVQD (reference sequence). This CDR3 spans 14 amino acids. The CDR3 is CASSPQHPSYEQYF. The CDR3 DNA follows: TGCGCCAGCAGTCCCCAACACCCCTCCTACGAGCAGTACTTC.